This TCR beta chain was sequenced in a study of graft-versus-host responses after intestinal transplantation. About the study: Recipients underwent multivisceral, liver-intestinal, or isolated intestinal transplants. All of the recipients had induction that used anti-thymocyte globulin, then tacrolimus and steroids for about 3 years.

A note on this clone: Antigen specificity is unknown.

Produced via immunoSEQ multiplex PCR; TCRdb's table is partial and in-frame only. The table includes about 90,000 clones, roughly 90% detected once. Germline V CDR1 and CDR2: LGHNA, YNFKEQ. Trimming pared 0 bases from V and 3 bases from J, leaving 13 bases between. The CDR3 sequence is 16 residues long. Study-wide points: Those patients showing graft-donor T cell macrochimerism displayed high graft-versus-host to host-versus-graft clonal ratios in allografts.

The TCR was taken from a human donor who received an intestinal transplant. Specimen: unstimulated CD8+ T cells sorted from spleen or lymph node cells, collected before intestinal transplant. The chain combines TRBV4-2 with TRBJ2-3; D might be TRBD2 (5 bases). The CDR3 loop is CASSQDYVGETDTQYF. In DNA form, the CDR3 reads TGTGCCAGCAGCCAAGATTACGTCGGGGAGACAGATACGCAGTATTTT.